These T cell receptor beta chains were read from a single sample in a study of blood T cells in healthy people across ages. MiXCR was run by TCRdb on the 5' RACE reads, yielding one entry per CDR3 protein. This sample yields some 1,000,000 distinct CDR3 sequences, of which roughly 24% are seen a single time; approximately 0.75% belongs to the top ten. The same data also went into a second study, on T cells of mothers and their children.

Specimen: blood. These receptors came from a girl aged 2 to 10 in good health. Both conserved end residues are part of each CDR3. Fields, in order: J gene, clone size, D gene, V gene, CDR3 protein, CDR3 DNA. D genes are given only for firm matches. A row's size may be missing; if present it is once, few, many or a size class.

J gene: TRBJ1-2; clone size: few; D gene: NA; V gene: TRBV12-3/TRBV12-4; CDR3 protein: CASSFRAASYGYTF; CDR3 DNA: TGTGCCAGCAGTTTTCGAGCAGCCTCTTATGGCTACACCTTC
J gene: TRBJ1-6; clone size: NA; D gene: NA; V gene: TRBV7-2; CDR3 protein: CASSSGGLFPPPLHF; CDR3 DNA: TGTGCCAGCAGCTCTGGGGGACTTTTTCCGCCACCCCTCCACTTT
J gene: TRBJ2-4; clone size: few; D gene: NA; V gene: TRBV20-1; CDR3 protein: CSASGGPLAKNIQYF; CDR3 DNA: TGCAGTGCTAGCGGTGGTCCGCTAGCCAAAAACATTCAGTACTTC
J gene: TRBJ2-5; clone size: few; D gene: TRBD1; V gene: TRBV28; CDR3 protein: CASSPPDRDQRGFYF; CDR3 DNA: TGTGCCAGCAGCCCACCCGACAGGGATCAGAGGGGGTTTTACTTC
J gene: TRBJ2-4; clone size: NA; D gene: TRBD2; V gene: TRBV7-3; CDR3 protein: CASSLSGGANIQYF; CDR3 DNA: TGTGCCAGCAGCTTAAGCGGGGGGGCGAACATTCAGTACTTC
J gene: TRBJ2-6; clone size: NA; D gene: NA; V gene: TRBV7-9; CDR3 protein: CASSLKGSSGANVLTF; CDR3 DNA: TGTGCCAGCAGCTTAAAGGGCTCCTCTGGGGCCAACGTCCTGACTTTC
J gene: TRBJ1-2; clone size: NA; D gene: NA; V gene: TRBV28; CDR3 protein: CASSPKLGTQNYGYTF; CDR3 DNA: TGTGCCAGCAGTCCTAAACTCGGTACTCAGAACTATGGCTACACCTTC
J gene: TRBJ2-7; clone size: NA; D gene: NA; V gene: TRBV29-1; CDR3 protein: CSVEVRVSEQYF; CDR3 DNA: TGCAGCGTTGAAGTGAGAGTTAGCGAGCAGTACTTC
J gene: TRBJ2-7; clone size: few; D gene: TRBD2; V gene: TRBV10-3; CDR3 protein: CALGATSDHYEQYF; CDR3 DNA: TGTGCCTTGGGTGCGACTAGCGATCACTACGAGCAGTACTTC
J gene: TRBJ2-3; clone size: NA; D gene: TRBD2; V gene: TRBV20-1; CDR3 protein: CSARVAGGTDTQYF; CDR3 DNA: TGCAGTGCTAGGGTAGCGGGAGGGACAGATACGCAGTATTTT
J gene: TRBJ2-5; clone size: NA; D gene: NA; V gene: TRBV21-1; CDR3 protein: CASSRGGPGLQETQYF; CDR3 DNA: TGTGCCAGCAGCCGCGGGGGCCCCGGATTACAAGAGACCCAGTACTTC
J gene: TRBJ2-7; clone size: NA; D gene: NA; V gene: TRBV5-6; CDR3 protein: CASSFILVTREQYF; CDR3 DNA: TGTGCCAGCAGCTTTATACTAGTGACTCGCGAGCAGTACTTC
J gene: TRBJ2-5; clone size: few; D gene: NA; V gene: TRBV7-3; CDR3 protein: CASSLLKSGTQYF; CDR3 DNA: TGTGCCAGCAGCCTGCTCAAAAGTGGGACCCAGTACTTC
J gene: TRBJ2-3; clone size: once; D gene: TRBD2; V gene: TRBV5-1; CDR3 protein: CASSLDLSGGTDTQYF; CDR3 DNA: TGCGCCAGCAGCTTGGACCTATCGGGGGGAACAGATACGCAGTATTTT
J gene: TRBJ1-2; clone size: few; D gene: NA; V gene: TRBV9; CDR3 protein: CASSVSGSPTYGYTF; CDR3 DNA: TGTGCCAGCAGCGTATCGGGCAGCCCTACCTATGGCTACACCTTC
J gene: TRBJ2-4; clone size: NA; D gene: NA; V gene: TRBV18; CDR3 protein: CASSPRGWDIQYF; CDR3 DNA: TGTGCCAGCTCACCAAGAGGGTGGGACATTCAGTACTTC
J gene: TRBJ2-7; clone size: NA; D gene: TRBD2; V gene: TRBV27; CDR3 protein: CASSRLFPSGGTYEQYF; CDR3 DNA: TGTGCCAGCAGTCGGCTTTTCCCTAGCGGGGGAACCTACGAGCAGTACTTC
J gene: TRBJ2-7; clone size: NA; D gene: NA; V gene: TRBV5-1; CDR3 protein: CASSFSTAYEQYF; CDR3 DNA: TGCGCCAGCAGCTTCTCGACAGCATACGAGCAGTACTTC